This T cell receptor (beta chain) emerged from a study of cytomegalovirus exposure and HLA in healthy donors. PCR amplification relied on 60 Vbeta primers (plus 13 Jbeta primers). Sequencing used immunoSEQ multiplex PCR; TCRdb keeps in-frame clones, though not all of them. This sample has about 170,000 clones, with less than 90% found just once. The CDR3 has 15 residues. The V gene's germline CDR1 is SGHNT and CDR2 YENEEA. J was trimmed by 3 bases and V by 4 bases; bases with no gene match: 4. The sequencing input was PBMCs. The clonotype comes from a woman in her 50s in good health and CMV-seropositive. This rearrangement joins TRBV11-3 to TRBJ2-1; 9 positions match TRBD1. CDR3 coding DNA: TGTGCCAGCAGCTCGACGACAGGGGGCTACAATGAGCAGTTCTTC. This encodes CASSSTTGGYNEQFF.